These 10 T cell receptor beta chains were all obtained from the same sample, sequenced in a study of blood T cells in healthy people across ages. Primers used in a second PCR of roughly 7 to 12 cycles were a sample-barcoded 5' primer and a J-beta primer mix. Each CDR3 protein gets one entry after TCRdb re-called the 5' RACE reads with MiXCR. This table holds around 870,000 distinct CDR3 sequences, 29% found once. Sequencing input: blood. The receptor set was obtained from a woman over 75 in good health.

The V gene is TRBV5-1, the J gene TRBJ2-5; the D is unclear. Germline V lookup: CDR1 SGHRS, CDR2 YFSETQ. The CDR3 has 11 residues. V was cut by 8 bases and J by 11 bases, with 16 bases left in between. The CDR3 loop is CASGGGREQYF. The DNA of the CDR3 is TGCGCCAGTGGCGGTGGGCGTGAGCAGTACTTC.

A single count supports this clonotype. This clone may be a read error of a much larger clone one base away. The chain employs TRBV6-2 or TRBV6-3 and TRBJ2-7, with TRBD1 as a possible D gene (6 bases). Germline assignment: CDR1 MNHEY and CDR2 SVGEGT. CDR3 length: 14 amino acids. CDR3 bases: TGTGCCAGCAGCAACGGGGACAAGTACTACGGGCAGTACTTC. This codes for CASSNGDKYYGQYF.

This chain uses TRBV6-2 or TRBV6-3 with TRBJ1-6; D is possibly TRBD1 (6 bases). Trimming removed 7 bases at V and 2 bases at J, with 12 bases between. The CDR3 is 15 amino acids. Germline V gene lookup returns CDR1 MNHEY and CDR2 SVGEGT. The CDR3 coding sequence is TGTGCCAGCAAGTCCGGGGGCGCCTATAATTCACCCCTCCACTTT. Translated, it gives CASKSGGAYNSPLHF.

Turning to this clonotype: This may be a read error, as it is one base from a much larger clone. The genes are TRBV20-1 and TRBJ2-5; TRBD2 matches at 14 bases. Germline V gives CDR1 DFQATT, CDR2 SNEGSKA (reference sequence). This CDR3 spans 17 amino acids. The CDR3 bases are TGCAATGCTAGAGCGGGACTAGCGGGGGAATTCAGGGAGACCCAGTACTTC. Protein sequence: CNARAGLAGEFRETQYF.

The chain is built from TRBV5-6 and TRBJ1-2, with TRBD1 matching 9 bases. J was trimmed by 8 bases and V by 3 bases; bases with no gene match: 8. This CDR3 contains 14 residues. Germline assignment: CDR1 SGHDT and CDR2 YYEEEE. The CDR3 DNA reads as TGTGCCAGCAGCTGGGAAGACAGGGGGATCGGCTACACCTTC. It encodes CASSWEDRGIGYTF.

This clonotype was seen many times. At one end, the junction sequence differs from germline, possibly due to a read error. The chain is built from TRBV20-1 and TRBJ2-7; D may be TRBD2 (5 bases). From germline, CDR1 is DFQATT and CDR2 SNEGSKA (reference sequence). The length of the CDR3 is 13 residues. CDR3 loop: CSARDVGTYEQYF. The CDR3 DNA is TGCAGTGCTCGAGATGTCGGGACCTACGAGCAGTACTTC.

The chain recombines TRBV6-5 with TRBJ1-1; TRBD1 is a possible D gene (5 bases). This CDR3 is 14 amino acids long. V was shortened by 2 bases and J by 11 bases, with 18 bases between the two germline ends. Germline lookup yields CDR1 MNHEY and CDR2 SVGAGI. For the CDR3, the DNA is TGTGCCAGCAGTTACGGGCAGGGTATGGTGAGTGCTTTCTTT. Protein: CASSYGQGMVSAFF.

This chain uses TRBV20-1 with TRBJ2-2; 10 positions agree with TRBD1. The CDR3 extends over 14 amino acids. J lost 4 bases, V lost 5 bases, and 4 bases had no gene match. Germline values: CDR1 DFQATT, CDR2 SNEGSKA (reference sequence). CDR3 amino acids: CSARGQGSTGELFF. As DNA, the CDR3 is TGCAGTGCTCGGGGACAGGGGAGCACCGGGGAGCTGTTTTTT.

This clonotype was seen only a few times. Being one base from a much bigger clone, this may be a read error. The CDR3 DNA reads as TGCAGAGCTAGAGGGGGCCAGCAGTACTTC. The encoded protein is CRARGGQQYF. The chain combines TRBV20-1 with TRBJ2-7, with 7 bases lining up with TRBD1. The CDR3 loop spans 10 amino acids. Germline V CDR1 and CDR2: DFQATT, SNEGSKA (reference sequence).

This clonotype was recorded at least ten times. The chain combines TRBV25-1 with TRBJ2-7, with D maybe TRBD1 (6 bases). Trimming pared 6 bases from V and 9 bases from J, leaving 21 bases between. Germline loops: CDR1 MGHDK, CDR2 SYGVNS. The CDR3 length is 14 residues. The CDR3, as DNA: TGTGCCAGCAGCGCCGGGACATCTTCTGTGAGGCAGTACTTC. It specifies CASSAGTSSVRQYF.